This T cell receptor beta chain was profiled in a study of T cells in Graves' hyperthyroidism and ophthalmopathy. RNA transcripts yielded amplified TCR beta CDR3 regions. Researchers ran a first-round RT-PCR on the TCR CDR3 using the HTBI primer set. TCRdb redid the calling of the multiplex PCR reads with MiXCR, one entry per CDR3 protein. The data contain over 700,000 distinct CDR3 sequences, around 20% of them singletons. Germline V gene lookup returns CDR1 LGHDT and CDR2 YNNKEL (reference sequence). V shed 1 base and J shed 4 bases, with 13 bases lying between them. The CDR3 loop spans 15 amino acids. The count of this clonotype is one. A read error is possible here, since a much larger clone lies one base away. PBMCs were obtained from over 8.5 ml fresh peripheral blood.

Specimen: blood. J is TRBJ1-2 and V is TRBV3-1; perhaps TRBD1 as D (6 bases). The receptor comes from a woman in her forties or fifties with Graves' hyperthyroidism that later progressed to Graves' ophthalmopathy. Here the CDR3 reads CASSQGRTAIYGYTF. CDR3 in DNA: TGTGCCAGCAGCCAAGGTAGGACAGCTATCTATGGCTACACCTTC.